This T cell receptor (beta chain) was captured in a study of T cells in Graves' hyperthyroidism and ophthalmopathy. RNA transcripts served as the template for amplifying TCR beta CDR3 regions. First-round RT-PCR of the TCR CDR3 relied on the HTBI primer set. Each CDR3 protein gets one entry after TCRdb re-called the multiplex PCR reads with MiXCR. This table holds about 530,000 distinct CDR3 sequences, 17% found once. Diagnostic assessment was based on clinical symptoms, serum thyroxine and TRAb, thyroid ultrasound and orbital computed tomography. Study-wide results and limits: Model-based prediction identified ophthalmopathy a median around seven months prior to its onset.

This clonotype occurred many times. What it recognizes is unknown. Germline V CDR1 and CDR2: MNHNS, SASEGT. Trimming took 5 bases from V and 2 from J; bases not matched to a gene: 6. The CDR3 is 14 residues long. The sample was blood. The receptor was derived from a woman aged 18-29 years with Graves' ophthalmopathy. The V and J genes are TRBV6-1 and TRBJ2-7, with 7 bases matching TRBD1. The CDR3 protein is CASSSRTGAYEQYF. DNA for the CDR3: TGTGCCAGCAGTTCCCGGACAGGAGCCTACGAGCAGTACTTC.